A selection of T cell receptor beta chains follows, all from one sample in a study of cytomegalovirus exposure and HLA in healthy donors. Method: immunoSEQ multiplex PCR; TCRdb's copy keeps in-frame clones and lacks some. The sample includes roughly 110,000 clones, 65% to 75% seen only once; the top ten take around 4.8%. What was sequenced was PBMCs. All receptors come from a man aged 25 to 40 in good health and CMV-seropositive. Each CDR3 is given with its conserved first and last residue. D genes are given only for firm matches. Only some rows state a clone size, as once, few, many or a class for expanded clones.

D,V,size,J,DNA,CDR3
NA,TRBV5-1,NA,TRBJ2-1,TGCGCCAGCAGCTTGGTGGGGGGGGCCTCCTACAATGAGCAGTTCTTC,CASSLVGGASYNEQFF
NA,TRBV2,NA,TRBJ1-2,TGTGCCAGCAGTGAGTCAGGGACTAACTATGGCTACACCTTC,CASSESGTNYGYTF
TRBD1,TRBV9,NA,TRBJ1-1,TGTGCCAGCAGCGAGAGGGACAGTTACACTGAAGCTTTCTTT,CASSERDSYTEAFF
TRBD1,TRBV7-2,NA,TRBJ2-2,TGTGCCAGCAGCTTAGCAGGGGGCGCGAACACCGGGGAGCTGTTTTTT,CASSLAGGANTGELFF
TRBD1,TRBV7-2,NA,TRBJ1-3,TGTGCCAGCAGCTTAGAGAGACAGGGAACGGGAAACACCATATATTTT,CASSLERQGTGNTIYF
NA,TRBV7-8,NA,TRBJ2-7,TGTGCCAGCAGTCCTGTCCGCTACGAGCAGTACTTC,CASSPVRYEQYF
TRBD1,TRBV7-6,NA,TRBJ1-4,TGTGCCAGCAGCTTAGATACAGGGGCAACTAATGAAAAACTGTTTTTT,CASSLDTGATNEKLFF
NA,TRBV4-3,NA,TRBJ2-7,TGCGCCAGCAGCCAGGACAGCGGGAACCCTAGCGAGCAGTACTTC,CASSQDSGNPSEQYF
TRBD2,TRBV5-1,NA,TRBJ2-5,TGCGCCAGCAGCGGCGCGCTAGCGGGGGGGCGCAGGGAGACCCAGTACTTC,CASSGALAGGRRETQYF
NA,TRBV5-4,few,TRBJ1-1,TGTGCCAGCAGCCACATGGGCAGTGAAGCTTTCTTT,CASSHMGSEAFF
NA,TRBV6-6,NA,TRBJ2-5,TGTGCCAGCAGAGGGCAGGGAAGAGAGACCCAGTACTTC,CASRGQGRETQYF
TRBD1,TRBV19,NA,TRBJ2-5,TGTGCCAGTAGTAGGCCCCGGACAGGGGGCGAAGAGACCCAGTACTTC,CASSRPRTGGEETQYF
NA,TRBV19,NA,TRBJ1-2,TGTGCCAGTAAAATGCTAGGGAGTTCCTATGGCTACCCCTTC,CASKMLGSSYGYPF
TRBD2,TRBV11-2,NA,TRBJ2-1,TGTGCCAGCAGCGCGTCGGGCGGGGGGGCCGATGGCTCCTACAATGAGCAGTTCTTC,CASSASGGGADGSYNEQFF
NA,TRBV6-6,NA,TRBJ1-5,TGTGCCAGCAGTTACCCAGGCGGCAATCAGCCCCAGCATTTT,CASSYPGGNQPQHF
NA,TRBV13,NA,TRBJ1-1,TGTGCCAGCAGCTTGGAGGGGCACACTGAAGCTTTCTTT,CASSLEGHTEAFF
TRBD1,TRBV5-1,NA,TRBJ1-2,TGCGCCAGCAGCTTGGAGTGGACAGGGCCCTATGGCTACACCTTC,CASSLEWTGPYGYTF
NA,TRBV6-1,NA,TRBJ2-7,TGTGCCAGCAGTGAATGGGGGCTCTTGGCCGGCGAGCAGTACTTC,CASSEWGLLAGEQYF
NA,TRBV30,NA,TRBJ1-1,TGTGCCTGGGTTTCAAAGACAGGGAACACTGAAGCTTTCTTT,CAWVSKTGNTEAFF
TRBD2,TRBV7-2,once,TRBJ2-1,TGTGCCAGCAGCACCGGACTAGCGGGGGCCAGGGATGAGCAGTTCTTC,CASSTGLAGARDEQFF
TRBD1,TRBV19,NA,TRBJ1-1,TGTGCCAGTAGTACTCGGACAGGAAACACTGAAGCTTTCTTT,CASSTRTGNTEAFF
NA,TRBV18,NA,TRBJ1-2,TGTGCCAGCTCCAGAGAGGCTAACTATGGCTACACCTTC,CASSREANYGYTF
TRBD1,TRBV5-1,few,TRBJ1-1,TGCGCCAGCAGCTTAACAGGGGCGAACACTGAAGCTTTCTTT,CASSLTGANTEAFF
TRBD2,TRBV4-3,NA,TRBJ2-7,TGCGCCAGCAGCCAAGCCGGGGGGGGTAGGGCCTACTACGAGCAGTACTTC,CASSQAGGGRAYYEQYF
NA,TRBV6-4,NA,TRBJ2-1,TGTGCCAGCAGTGAATCCCCCTCCGGTGAGCAGTTCTTC,CASSESPSGEQFF
NA,TRBV2,NA,TRBJ1-2,TGTGCCAGCAGTGAGATTAGACGAGGCAACTATGGCTACACCTTC,CASSEIRRGNYGYTF
NA,TRBV9,NA,TRBJ1-2,TGTGCCAGCAGCGTGGGCCTCTTGGCTAACTATGGCTACACCTTC,CASSVGLLANYGYTF
TRBD2,TRBV5-3,NA,TRBJ2-3,TGTGCCAGAAGGTGGACTAGCGGGGGCATCACCCAGTCACAGGCCACAGATACGCAGTATTTT,CARRWTSGGITQSQATDTQYF
TRBD1,TRBV19,NA,TRBJ1-5,TGTGCCAGTAGTATAAGGTACAGGGGTGACCGCAATCAGCCCCAGCATTTT,CASSIRYRGDRNQPQHF
TRBD1,TRBV5-1,NA,TRBJ1-6,TGCGCCGGCAGGGACAGTGGCTCCTATAATTCACCCCTCCACTTT,CAGRDSGSYNSPLHF
TRBD1,TRBV18,NA,TRBJ2-5,TGTGCCAGCTCACCCTCGGACAGGGTGGAGACCCAGTACTTC,CASSPSDRVETQYF
TRBD2,TRBV4-2,once,TRBJ2-1,TGTGCCAGCAGCCAAGATGCTAGCGGGGGGTCGCTAGAGCAGTTCTTC,CASSQDASGGSLEQFF
NA,TRBV7-2,NA,TRBJ1-6,TGTGCCAGCAGCTTAGCCAACCTAGATCCCCTCCACTTT,CASSLANLDPLHF
NA,TRBV2,NA,TRBJ2-4,TGTGCCAGCAGTGAAATACAGGGTAAAAACATTCAGTACTTC,CASSEIQGKNIQYF
TRBD1,TRBV5-4,NA,TRBJ2-5,TGTGCCAGCAGCCGCAACAGGGGCCAAGAGACCCAGTACTTC,CASSRNRGQETQYF
NA,TRBV11-3,NA,TRBJ2-7,TGTGCCAGCAGCTTAGGTTCAGGGAACGAGCAGTACTTC,CASSLGSGNEQYF
TRBD1,TRBV2,NA,TRBJ1-2,TGTGCCAGCATGGGACAGGGGGCCGATGGCTACACCTTC,CASMGQGADGYTF